In its sample, the clone carrying this T cell receptor beta chain was seen a few times. What it binds is unknown. This entry is derived from a study of CD8+ T cells in alopecia areata. Study-level information: Severity among treated patients was scored by the percentage of scalp area affected. Whole-study findings and limits: Expanded CD8+ clones among the top 100, as well as scalp clonality, were significantly decreased by tofacitinib. Higher clonality was seen in lesional scalp than in normal scalp, especially in alopecia totalis/universalis.

V gave up 2 bases and J gave up 7 bases, with 11 bases separating them. Germline V gives CDR1 MNHNY, CDR2 SVGAGI (reference sequence). The CDR3 extends over 13 amino acids. Investigators isolated RNA and reverse transcribed it into cDNA to act as the sequencing template. Method: immunoSEQ multiplex PCR; TCRdb's copy keeps in-frame clones and lacks some. The repertoire includes 80,000 or so clones, around 65% of them detected once, and roughly a quarter sits in the top ten. Described treatment: oral pan-JAK inhibitor, 5-10 mg twice daily. The input for sequencing was CD8+ T cells sorted from blood, taken at week 24, from a patient treated with tofacitinib. The TCR was taken from a human donor with alopecia areata. This chain connects TRBV6-6 to TRBJ1-1; no firm D call. This chain's CDR3 is CASSYPNILEAFF. The CDR3 nucleotides are TGTGCCAGCAGTTACCCGAACATCCTTGAAGCTTTCTTT.